This record covers a single T cell receptor beta chain. TCRdb's copy holds only in-frame clones and misses some; the assay was immunoSEQ multiplex PCR. Among 55,000 to 70,000 clones, more than 85% were seen once, and the ten largest hold 0.75% to 0.95%. This sample is drawn from a study of control samples from healthy donors and cancer patients. V dropped 0 bases and J dropped 2 bases, with 10 bases sitting between them. Germline V CDR1 and CDR2: KGHSH, LQKENI. The CDR3 is made up of 15 amino acids. The rearrangement joins TRBV18 to TRBJ1-1, with D perhaps TRBD1 (5 bases). Sequencing input: PBMCs. The sequence came from a man aged 25 to 45 with colorectal cancer. The CDR3 protein is CASSPPTGFNTEAFF. CDR3 bases: TGTGCCAGCTCACCACCCACAGGATTTAACACTGAAGCTTTCTTT.